The 5 T cell receptor beta chains below all came from one sample that was sequenced in a study of T cells in Graves' hyperthyroidism and ophthalmopathy (dated by TCRdb to between 2018 and 2020). To prepare the library, multiplex PCR was applied. Sequencer: Illumina HiSeq 2000. The TCR beta CDR3 regions were amplified from RNA transcripts. A first-round RT-PCR of the TCR CDR3 used the HTBI primer set with the Qiagen OneStep RT-PCR kit. The public reads were reprocessed in TCRdb via fastp at Q25 and MiXCR, keeping in-frame beta chains. Identical CDR3 proteins give one entry, which carries the most common genes and DNA. The sample has more than 500,000 distinct CDR3 sequences on record, under 20% of them singletons. 3.8% of the sample is taken by the ten largest. The sample was blood. Receptors were obtained from a woman aged 25 to 39 with Graves' hyperthyroidism.

This clonotype showed up just a few times. The rearrangement uses TRBV30 and TRBJ1-2; 9 positions agree with TRBD1. Germline V gene lookup returns CDR1 GTSNPN and CDR2 SVGIG (reference sequence). With V trimmed by 0 bases and J by 11 bases, 7 bases remained unmatched. The CDR3 loop spans 13 amino acids. CDR3 DNA: TGTGCCTGGAGTGTAACCAGGACAGGGGATTACACCTTC. This codes for CAWSVTRTGDYTF.

The chain carries TRBV29-1 and TRBJ2-5; D gene unclear. The CDR3 is made up of 14 amino acids. CDR1 and CDR2 from the germline V gene are SQVTM and ANQGSEA. V lost 7 bases and J 2 bases, leaving 17 bases between the germline ends. The CDR3 reads CSAWTGSGQETQYF. CDR3 bases: TGCAGCGCCTGGACCGGGTCTGGGCAAGAGACCCAGTACTTC.

V is TRBV15 and J is TRBJ2-7; D call uncertain. CDR1 LNHNV and CDR2 YYDKDF come from the germline V gene (reference sequence). The CDR3 runs 13 residues. The V end was cut by 0 bases, the J end by 3 bases, with 6 bases between. The CDR3 spells CATSRDQGYEQYF. CDR3 coding DNA: TGTGCCACCAGCAGAGATCAAGGCTACGAGCAGTACTTC.

This clonotype was seen a few times. The chain recombines TRBV5-1 with TRBJ2-2; 9 positions match TRBD2. In germline, CDR1 is SGHRS, CDR2 YFSETQ. V gave up 4 bases and J gave up 7 bases; unmatched junction bases: 5. The CDR3 sequence is 14 residues long. The CDR3, as DNA: TGCGCCAGCAGCCTCAGCGGGAGGATCGGGGAGCTGTTTTTT. Amino acids: CASSLSGRIGELFF.

This clonotype is a singleton in its sample. A much larger clone lies one base from this, so it may be a read error. V gene TRBV11-2 combines with J gene TRBJ2-1; D possibly matches TRBD1 or TRBD2 (6 bases each). CDR1 is SGHAT and CDR2 is FQNNGV in the germline V gene. This CDR3 region has 15 residues. The CDR3 DNA is TGTGCCAGCAGCTTGATCAACACAAGGGGGGATGAGCGGTTCTTC. It is translated as CASSLINTRGDERFF.